This TCR beta chain was recovered during a study of shared clonotypes between healthy human individuals. General study findings and limits: Clonotype sharing among the donors was expected to vary with sequencing depth. Inspection by rarefaction showed sorted-subset sequencing to be incomplete despite large depth.

Trimming shortened V by 6 bases and J by 6 bases, and 12 bases separated the two germline ends. The CDR3 spans 13 residues. Germline V CDR1 and CDR2: SGDLS, YYNGEE. TCRdb's copy holds only in-frame clones and misses some; the assay was immunoSEQ multiplex PCR. Among 2 million to 2.5 million clones listed, about 92% were seen once. Terminally differentiated effector memory CD45RA+ cells were excluded by CCR7 positive selection of CD45RO-negative cells. Donors included only healthy HIV-negative adults lacking recent acute infections or vaccinations. This clone was recorded only once. Its matching antigen is unknown.

The sequence was collected from a man in his late teens or twenties in good health. Some clones in this sample may be carry-over from other donors' samples. What was sequenced was naive CD8+ T cells from PBMCs. J is TRBJ2-2 and V is TRBV9; D ambiguous. CDR3 residues: CASTQAPSGELFF. The CDR3 DNA reads as TGTGCCAGCACCCAAGCACCGTCCGGGGAGCTGTTTTTT.